This T cell receptor beta chain originates from a study of T cells in Graves' hyperthyroidism and ophthalmopathy. The CDR3 length is 15 residues. CDR1 is SGHTA, CDR2 FQGNSA, per germline. J gave up 15 bases and V 1 base, and 12 bases lay outside the gene matches. The source material, RNA transcripts, was used to amplify TCR beta CDR3 regions. HTBI primers were used for first-round RT-PCR of the TCR CDR3. TCRdb fed the multiplex PCR reads into MiXCR, producing one record per CDR3 protein. Of hundreds of thousands of distinct CDR3 sequences listed, around 21% are singletons. Findings and limits, study-wide: From stable hyperthyroidism, ophthalmopathy was set apart by a 13 V-J model.

For this clonotype: Its antigen is still unknown.

The receptor comes from a man under 40 with Graves' ophthalmopathy. The chain joins TRBV7-2 to TRBJ1-4, with 9 bases that match TRBD1. Material for sequencing was blood. DNA of the CDR3: TGTGCCAGCAGCTTAGACGCGGGACAGGGCCGTAGGGTGTTTTTT. This sequence encodes CASSLDAGQGRRVFF.